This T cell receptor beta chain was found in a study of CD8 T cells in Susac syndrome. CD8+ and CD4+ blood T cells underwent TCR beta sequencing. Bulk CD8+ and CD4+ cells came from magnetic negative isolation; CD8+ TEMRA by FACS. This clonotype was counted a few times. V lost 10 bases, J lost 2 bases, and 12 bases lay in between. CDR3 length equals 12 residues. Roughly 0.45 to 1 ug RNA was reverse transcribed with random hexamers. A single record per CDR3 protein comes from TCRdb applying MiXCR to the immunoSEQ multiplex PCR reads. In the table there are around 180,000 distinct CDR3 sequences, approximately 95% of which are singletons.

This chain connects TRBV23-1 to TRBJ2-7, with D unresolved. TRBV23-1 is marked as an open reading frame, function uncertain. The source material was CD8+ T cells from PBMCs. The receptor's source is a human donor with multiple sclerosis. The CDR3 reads CAIPGGTYEQYF. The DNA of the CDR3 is TGCGCCATCCCAGGCGGAACCTACGAGCAGTACTTC.